This note documents a single T cell receptor beta chain sequence. Antigen unknown. Profiled with immunoSEQ multiplex PCR; TCRdb holds only in-frame clones, not every one. The sample consists of 50,000 to 85,000 clones, 75% to 85% of them appearing once. This record comes from a study of T cell responses to AZD1222 COVID-19 vaccine. Study-wide results and caveats: Reportedly, nearly half of unique spike TCRs recognized epitopes outside B.1.351/B.1.1.7 mutations.

The V gene lost 6 bases and the J gene lost 6 bases, with 23 bases spanning the gap. CDR1 MDHEN and CDR2 SYDVKM come from the germline V gene. The CDR3 is 17 residues long. This clonotype originated in an adult in good health. V gene TRBV28 combines with J gene TRBJ1-4; TRBD1 is a possible D gene (5 bases). Sequenced here: peripheral blood, sampled on day 0 of MenACWY control vaccination. The CDR3 sequence is CASSPLGGIGDDEKLFF. Written as DNA, the CDR3 is TGTGCCAGCAGCCCCCTTGGGGGAATCGGGGACGATGAAAAACTGTTTTTT.